The 23 T cell receptor beta chains below come from one sample, sequenced in a study of Ad26.COV2.S vaccination and SARS-CoV-2 variants. The method was immunoSEQ multiplex PCR; TCRdb's version includes in-frame clones alone and lacks a portion of them. The data hold about 280,000 clones, with more than 75% observed a single time. This sample's treatment: approximately 18 received Ad26.COV2.S at low or high dose, single or two shots; about 5 received placebo; per-sample allocation not given. Collection of the samples took place on day 63 after the first injection of vaccine or placebo. The sequenced sample was peripheral blood, obtained in a trial of Ad26.COV2.S vaccine versus placebo. Source of these receptors: a person aged 18-60 years who received the Ad26.COV2.S COVID-19 vaccine or a placebo.

V is TRBV12-3 or TRBV12-4 and J is TRBJ1-1; D gene unclear. V lost 3 bases to trimming and J lost 8 bases, with 13 bases between them. The CDR3 runs to 13 residues. The CDR3 is CASSLYVGWEAFF. CDR3 nucleotide sequence: TGTGCCAGCAGTTTGTATGTAGGGTGGGAAGCTTTCTTT.

CDR3 residues: CASSPMTGSSGNTIYF. Here the CDR3 DNA reads TGTGCCAGCAGCCCGATGACAGGGAGCTCTGGAAACACCATATATTTT. V usage is TRBV5-5 and J usage is TRBJ1-3, with 7 bases lining up with TRBD1. This CDR3 is 16 amino acids long. After removal of 4 bases from V and 0 bases from J, the junction contained 7 bases not matched to a gene. Germline V gene sequence: CDR1 SGHKS, CDR2 YYEKEE (reference sequence).

V gene TRBV19 combines with J gene TRBJ2-4; D is tentatively TRBD1 or TRBD2 (7 bases each). CDR1 and CDR2 (germline): LNHDA, SQIVND (reference sequence). This CDR3 comprises 15 residues. Trimming cost V 1 base and J 7 bases, with 14 bases left between them. CDR3 loop: CASSIGFRGGNIQYF. CDR3 bases: TGTGCCAGTAGTATAGGTTTCAGGGGGGGTAACATTCAGTACTTC.

The gene calls are TRBV5-5 and TRBJ1-2; D ambiguous. The CDR3 consists of 13 residues. The germline CDR1 and CDR2 sequences are SGHKS and YYEKEE (reference sequence). Trimming left V 0 bases short and J 4 bases short, with 7 bases between. The CDR3 nucleotides are TGTGCCAGCAGCTTGGCGGCCGGCTATGGCTACACCTTC. Amino acids: CASSLAAGYGYTF.

V gene TRBV11-1 combines with J gene TRBJ1-3; possibly TRBD1 for D (6 bases). The germline V and J ends were trimmed by 5 bases and 7 bases, with 9 bases remaining between them. Germline V gives CDR1 SGHAT, CDR2 FQDESV (reference sequence). The CDR3 runs to 12 residues. CDR3 DNA sequence: TGTGCCAGCAGCGGACAGTTGAACACCATATATTTT. Translation: CASSGQLNTIYF.

V and J are TRBV18 and TRBJ2-1; TRBD2 aligns across 7 bases. Germline V gene sequence: CDR1 KGHSH, CDR2 LQKENI. The CDR3 length is 17 residues. The junction had 7 bases not matched to a gene; V was cut back by 0 bases and J by 2 bases. As DNA, the CDR3 is TGTGCCAGCTCACCACCTACCCGGGGAGGGCCCTACAATGAGCAGTTCTTC. Translated: CASSPPTRGGPYNEQFF. The entire variable domain, with the rest obtained from reference TRBV18 and TRBJ2-1, is as follows: NAGVMQNPRHLVRRRGQEARLRCSPMKGHSHVYWYRQLPEEGLKFMVYLQKENIIDESGMPKERFSAEFPKEGPSILRIQQVVRGDSAAYFCASSPPTRGGPYNEQFFGPGTRLTVL.

The genes are TRBV5-6 and TRBJ1-6, with D unclear. This CDR3 comprises 16 residues. V lost 4 bases to trimming and J lost 0 bases, with 11 bases between them. Germline CDR1 and CDR2: SGHDT and YYEEEE. The CDR3 region is CASSPSPSSYNSPLHF. DNA for the CDR3: TGTGCCAGCAGCCCCAGCCCGAGCTCCTATAATTCACCCCTCCACTTT.

The V call is TRBV3-1 (or the pseudogene TRBV3-2), the J call TRBJ1-2; D unclear. V was trimmed by 10 bases and J by 0 bases, leaving 12 bases between them. The CDR3 extends over 13 amino acids. Germline V gene lookup returns CDR1 LGHDT and CDR2 YNNKEL (reference sequence). For the CDR3, the DNA is TGTGCCACCTCGGACGGTCCTAACTATGGCTACACCTTC. As protein: CATSDGPNYGYTF.

The rearrangement links TRBV3-1 (or the pseudogene TRBV3-2) to TRBJ2-1; D uncertain. Germline-derived CDR1 and CDR2 are LGHDT and YNNKEL (reference sequence). The CDR3 loop spans 13 amino acids. V was pared by 0 bases and J by 10 bases, with 10 bases between. The CDR3 here is CASSQDLTVEQFF. CDR3 sequence (DNA): TGTGCCAGCAGCCAAGATTTAACTGTCGAGCAGTTCTTC.

This clone occurred once. The rearrangement uses TRBV5-1 and TRBJ2-3, with D hard to call. CDR3 length: 14 residues. Germline loops: CDR1 SGHRS, CDR2 YFSETQ. With 3 bases removed from V and 2 bases from J, the gap between germline ends came to 10 bases. The CDR3 here is CASSSESSTDTQYF. CDR3 nucleotide sequence: TGCGCCAGCAGCTCAGAATCATCCACAGATACGCAGTATTTT.

The V call is TRBV5-1, the J call TRBJ2-5; 10 nucleotides agree with TRBD2. The V gene end was trimmed by 1 base and the J gene end by 2 bases; junction bases not matched to a gene: 5. The CDR3 is 16 residues long. Looked up from germline, CDR1 is SGHRS and CDR2 is YFSETQ. CDR3 coding DNA: TGCGCCAGCAGCTTGTCTCAGACTAGCGGGCAAGAGACCCAGTACTTC. Translation gives CASSLSQTSGQETQYF.

The CDR3 is CASSLEAASGRFRAPYEQYF. As DNA, the CDR3 is TGTGCCAGCAGCTTAGAGGCGGCTAGCGGGAGGTTCCGGGCTCCTTACGAGCAGTACTTC. The V gene is TRBV11-2, the J gene TRBJ2-7; 11 bases align to TRBD2. This CDR3 has 20 amino acids. Looked up from germline, CDR1 is SGHAT and CDR2 is FQNNGV. The V segment lost 0 bases and the J segment 4 bases; nucleotides outside the gene matches: 17.

The chain links TRBV7-6 to TRBJ1-1; D is perhaps TRBD1 (5 bases). This CDR3 contains 14 residues. CDR1 and CDR2 from the germline V gene are SGHVS and FNYEAQ. V was trimmed by 2 bases and J by 7 bases, leaving 14 bases between them. DNA of the CDR3: TGTGCCAGCAGCTTAACGAACAGGATTAATGAAGCTTTCTTT. Its protein product is CASSLTNRINEAFF.

The DNA for the CDR3 is TGTGCCAGCAGCTTCGGACTAGCGGGAACAGATACGCAGTATTTT. Translated, it gives CASSFGLAGTDTQYF. The chain has TRBV11-2 and TRBJ2-3, with TRBD2 matching 12 bases. Germline lookup yields CDR1 SGHAT and CDR2 FQNNGV. The CDR3 is 15 amino acids. Trimming cost V 3 bases and J 3 bases; bases outside gene matches: 1.

This clone was detected only a few times. The chain recombines TRBV5-4 with TRBJ1-4; the match to TRBD1 covers 9 bases. The germline V gene encodes CDR1 SGHNT and CDR2 YYREEE (reference sequence). Trimming took 1 base from V and 8 from J; bases not matched to a gene: 3. The CDR3 is made up of 14 amino acids. The CDR3 sequence is CASSLNRGREKLFF. The CDR3 DNA reads TGTGCCAGCAGCTTGAACAGGGGGCGGGAAAAACTGTTTTTT. Full variable domain (rest looked up from reference TRBV5-4 and TRBJ1-4): ETGVTQSPTHLIKTRGQQVTLRCSSQSGHNTVSWYQQALGQGPQFIFQYYREEENGRGNFPPRFSGLQFPNYSSELNVNALELDDSALYLCASSLNRGREKLFFGSGTQLSVL.

The CDR3 DNA follows: TGCGCCAGCAGCTTGGTGTTAGCGGGGGGCCACAATGAGCAGTTCTTC. Its translation is CASSLVLAGGHNEQFF. The rearrangement joins TRBV5-1 to TRBJ2-1; TRBD2 agrees at 10 bases. Germline CDR1 SGHRS, CDR2 YFSETQ. CDR3 length: 16 amino acids. After removal of 0 bases from V and 5 bases from J, the junction contained 5 bases not matched to a gene.

The chain is built from TRBV7-2 and TRBJ2-5; D may be TRBD1 (6 bases). The germline CDR1 and CDR2 sequences are SGHTA and FQGNSA. This CDR3 has 14 amino acids. Trimming left V 5 bases short and J 4 bases short, with 14 bases between. The CDR3 sequence: CASSLQQGRETQYF. Written as DNA, the CDR3 is TGTGCCAGCAGCCTCCAACAGGGACGAGAGACCCAGTACTTC.

This chain links TRBV7-2 with TRBJ2-7; D is possibly TRBD1 or TRBD2 (5 bases each). V lost 9 bases and J 4 bases, leaving 25 bases between the germline ends. This CDR3 is 16 amino acids long. Germline CDR1 SGHTA, CDR2 FQGNSA. The CDR3 region is CARAGTDQGVFYEQYF. CDR3 nucleotide sequence: TGTGCCAGGGCTGGAACCGACCAGGGAGTGTTTTACGAGCAGTACTTC.

The J gene is TRBJ1-2, the V gene TRBV3-1 (or the pseudogene TRBV3-2); a weak D match, TRBD1 (6 bases). Germline-derived CDR1 and CDR2 are LGHDT and YNNKEL (reference sequence). V lost 2 bases and J 3 bases, leaving 22 bases between the germline ends. The CDR3 has 18 residues. Here the CDR3 DNA reads TGTGCCAGCAGCCAAACAAGCGACCCACCAGGGGCTCACTATGGCTACACCTTC. As protein: CASSQTSDPPGAHYGYTF.

The V call is TRBV11-2, the J call TRBJ1-5; no clear D. CDR1 SGHAT and CDR2 FQNNGV come from the germline V gene. The CDR3 runs to 13 residues. V shed 0 bases and J shed 6 bases, with 6 bases lying between them. The CDR3 sequence: CASSLDVGQPQHF. The DNA for the CDR3 is TGTGCCAGCAGCTTAGATGTCGGTCAGCCCCAGCATTTT.

This clone was seen a few times. V usage is TRBV6-1 and J usage is TRBJ2-5, with 8 bases identical to TRBD2. V lost 0 bases to trimming and J lost 3 bases; unmatched junction nucleotides: 3. Germline loops: CDR1 MNHNS, CDR2 SASEGT. The CDR3 has 15 amino acids. The CDR3 spells CASSEALSGEETQYF. The CDR3 DNA reads TGTGCCAGCAGTGAAGCGCTTAGCGGGGAAGAGACCCAGTACTTC.

The rearrangement uses TRBV30 and TRBJ1-2, with TRBD1 as a possible D gene (6 bases). CDR3 size: 13 residues. CDR1 GTSNPN and CDR2 SVGIG come from the germline V gene (reference sequence). V lost 4 bases, J lost 5 bases, and 14 bases lay in between. DNA for the CDR3: TGTGCCTGGATAAGGGACAAGATATATGGCTACACCTTC. The encoded protein is CAWIRDKIYGYTF.

The chain is built from TRBV9 and TRBJ1-5; maybe TRBD1 (6 bases). This CDR3 is 15 amino acids long. Trimming removed 3 bases from V and 2 bases from J, with 12 bases in between. Germline loops: CDR1 SGDLS, CDR2 YYNGEE. The CDR3, as DNA: TGTGCCAGCAGCGCTTCGGACAGACGCAATCAGCCCCAGCATTTT. Translation gives CASSASDRRNQPQHF.